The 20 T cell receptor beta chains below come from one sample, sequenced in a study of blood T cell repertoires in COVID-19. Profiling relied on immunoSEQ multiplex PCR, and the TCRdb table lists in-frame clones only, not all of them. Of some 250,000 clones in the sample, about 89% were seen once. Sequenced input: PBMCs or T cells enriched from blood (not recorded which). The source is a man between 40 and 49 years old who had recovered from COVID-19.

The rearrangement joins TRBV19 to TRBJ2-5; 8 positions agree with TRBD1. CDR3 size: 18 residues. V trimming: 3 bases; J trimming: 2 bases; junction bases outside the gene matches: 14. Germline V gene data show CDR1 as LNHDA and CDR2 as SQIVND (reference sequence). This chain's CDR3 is CASSIYLVGQGLQETQYF. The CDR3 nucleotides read TGTGCCAGTAGTATCTACCTCGTTGGACAGGGATTACAAGAGACCCAGTACTTC.

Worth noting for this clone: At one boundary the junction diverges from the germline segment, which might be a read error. CDR3 sequence reads: CASSSQGQAPKNF. CDR3 nucleotide sequence: TGTGCCAGCAGTTCCCAGGGACAGGCTCCAAAGAACTTC. The rearrangement joins TRBV27 to TRBJ1-2, with 8 bases that match TRBD1. The CDR3 is 13 amino acids. Germline loops: CDR1 MNHEY, CDR2 SMNVEV (reference sequence).

CDR3 sequence reads: CASSSDYNSPLHF. In DNA, the CDR3 is TGTGCCAGCAGTTCAGATTATAATTCACCCCTCCACTTT. The chain uses TRBV27 and TRBJ1-6; unclear D gene. Germline values: CDR1 MNHEY, CDR2 SMNVEV (reference sequence). This CDR3 has 13 amino acids. V lost 4 bases and J 4 bases, leaving 5 bases between the germline ends.

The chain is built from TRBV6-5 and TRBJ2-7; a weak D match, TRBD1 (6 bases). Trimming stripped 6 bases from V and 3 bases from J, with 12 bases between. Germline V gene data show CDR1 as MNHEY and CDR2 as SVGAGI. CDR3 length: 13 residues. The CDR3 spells CASRNLQGYEQYF. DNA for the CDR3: TGTGCCAGCAGGAATTTACAGGGCTACGAGCAGTACTTC.

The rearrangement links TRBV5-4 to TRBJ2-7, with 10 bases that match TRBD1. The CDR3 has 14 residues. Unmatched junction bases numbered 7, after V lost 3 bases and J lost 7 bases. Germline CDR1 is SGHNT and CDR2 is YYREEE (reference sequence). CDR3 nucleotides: TGTGCCAGCAGCTCCGACAGGGGGCGCGGGGAGCAGTACTTC. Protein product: CASSSDRGRGEQYF.

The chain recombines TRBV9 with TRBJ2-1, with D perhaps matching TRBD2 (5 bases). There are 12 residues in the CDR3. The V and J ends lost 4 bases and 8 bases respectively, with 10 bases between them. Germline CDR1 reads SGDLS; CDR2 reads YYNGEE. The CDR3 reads CASSTERYEQFF. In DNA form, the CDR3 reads TGTGCCAGCAGCACCGAGCGGTATGAGCAGTTCTTC.

CDR3 sequence: CASSGSGNTDTQYF. The CDR3 nucleotides read TGTGCCAGCAGCGGTAGCGGGAACACAGATACGCAGTATTTT. The chain couples TRBV9 to TRBJ2-3; 8 bases are a match to TRBD2. The CDR3 runs to 14 residues. The V gene end was trimmed by 3 bases and the J gene end by 2 bases; junction bases not matched to a gene: 2. The germline V gene has CDR1 SGDLS and CDR2 YYNGEE.

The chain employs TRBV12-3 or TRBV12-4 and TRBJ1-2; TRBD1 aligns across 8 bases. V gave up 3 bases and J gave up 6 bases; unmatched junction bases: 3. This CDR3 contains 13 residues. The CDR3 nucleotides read TGTGCCAGCAGTTTTGGGACAGGCAATGGCTACACCTTC. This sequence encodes CASSFGTGNGYTF.

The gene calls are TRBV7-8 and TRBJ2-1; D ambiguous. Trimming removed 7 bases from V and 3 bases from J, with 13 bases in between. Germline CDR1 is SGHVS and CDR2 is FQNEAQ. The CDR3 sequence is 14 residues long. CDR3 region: CASTSHERYNEQFF. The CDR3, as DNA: TGTGCCAGCACCTCCCATGAGCGCTACAATGAGCAGTTCTTC. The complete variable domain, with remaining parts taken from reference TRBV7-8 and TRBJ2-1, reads GAGVSQSPRYKVAKRGQDVALRCDPISGHVSLFWYQQALGQGPEFLTYFQNEAQLDKSGLPSDRFFAERPEGSVSTLKIQRTQQEDSAVYLCASTSHERYNEQFFGPGTRLTVL.

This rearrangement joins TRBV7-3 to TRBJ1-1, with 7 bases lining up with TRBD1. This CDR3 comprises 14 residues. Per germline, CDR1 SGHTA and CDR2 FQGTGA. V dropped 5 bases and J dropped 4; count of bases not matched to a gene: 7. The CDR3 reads CASSPQGGSTEAFF. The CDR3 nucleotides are TGTGCCAGCAGCCCTCAGGGGGGTAGCACTGAAGCTTTCTTT.

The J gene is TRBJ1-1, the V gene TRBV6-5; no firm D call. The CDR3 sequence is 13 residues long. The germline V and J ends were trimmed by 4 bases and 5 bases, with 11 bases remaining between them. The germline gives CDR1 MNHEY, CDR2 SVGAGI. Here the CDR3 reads CASSFGRSTEAFF. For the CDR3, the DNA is TGTGCCAGCAGTTTTGGCAGATCTACTGAAGCTTTCTTT.

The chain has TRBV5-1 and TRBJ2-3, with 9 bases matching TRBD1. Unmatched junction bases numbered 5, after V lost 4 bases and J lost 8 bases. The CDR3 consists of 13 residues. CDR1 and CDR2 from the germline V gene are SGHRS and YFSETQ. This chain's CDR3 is CASSQQGAVTQYF. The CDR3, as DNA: TGCGCCAGCAGCCAACAGGGGGCGGTTACGCAGTATTTT.

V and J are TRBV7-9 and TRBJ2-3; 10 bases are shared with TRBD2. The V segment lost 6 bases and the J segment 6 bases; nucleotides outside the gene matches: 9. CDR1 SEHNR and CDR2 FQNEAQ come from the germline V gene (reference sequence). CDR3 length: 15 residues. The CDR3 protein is CASRPGTSVYDTQYF. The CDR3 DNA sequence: TGTGCCAGCAGACCCGGGACTAGCGTCTACGATACGCAGTATTTT.

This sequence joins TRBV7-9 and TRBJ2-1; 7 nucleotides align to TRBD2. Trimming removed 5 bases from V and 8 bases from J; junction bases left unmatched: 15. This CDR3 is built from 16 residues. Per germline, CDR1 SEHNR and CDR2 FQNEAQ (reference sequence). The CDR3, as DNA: TGTGCCAGCAGCCCCGAGGGGCGGGAGAATACCCATGAGCAGTTCTTC. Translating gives CASSPEGRENTHEQFF.

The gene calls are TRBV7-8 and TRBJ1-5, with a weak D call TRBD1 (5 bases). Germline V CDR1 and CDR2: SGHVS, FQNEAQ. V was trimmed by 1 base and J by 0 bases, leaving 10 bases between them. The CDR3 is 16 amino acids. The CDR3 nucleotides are TGTGCCAGCAGCTTAGACAGGAGATATAGCAATCAGCCCCAGCATTTT. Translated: CASSLDRRYSNQPQHF. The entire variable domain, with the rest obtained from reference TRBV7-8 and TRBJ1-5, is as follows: GAGVSQSPRYKVAKRGQDVALRCDPISGHVSLFWYQQALGQGPEFLTYFQNEAQLDKSGLPSDRFFAERPEGSVSTLKIQRTQQEDSAVYLCASSLDRRYSNQPQHFGDGTRLSIL.

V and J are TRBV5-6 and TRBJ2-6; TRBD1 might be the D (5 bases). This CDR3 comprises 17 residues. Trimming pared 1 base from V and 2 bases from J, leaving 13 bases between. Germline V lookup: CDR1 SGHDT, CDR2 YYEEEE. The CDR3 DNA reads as TGTGCCAGCAGCTTGTTGGGGCTCGGAACTGGGGCCAACGTCCTGACTTTC. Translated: CASSLLGLGTGANVLTF.

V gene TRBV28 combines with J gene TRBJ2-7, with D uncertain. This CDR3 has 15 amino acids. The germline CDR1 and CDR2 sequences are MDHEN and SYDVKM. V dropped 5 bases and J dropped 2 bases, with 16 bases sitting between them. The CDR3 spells CASSTPGGPTYEQYF. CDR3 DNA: TGTGCCAGCAGTACACCCGGTGGGCCAACCTACGAGCAGTACTTC.

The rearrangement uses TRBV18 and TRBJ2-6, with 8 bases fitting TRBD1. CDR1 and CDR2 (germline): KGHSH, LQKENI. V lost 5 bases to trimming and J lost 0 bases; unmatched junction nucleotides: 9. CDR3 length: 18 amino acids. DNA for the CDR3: TGTGCCAGCTCAACGGACAGGGCGGGCTCCTCTGGGGCCAACGTCCTGACTTTC. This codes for CASSTDRAGSSGANVLTF.

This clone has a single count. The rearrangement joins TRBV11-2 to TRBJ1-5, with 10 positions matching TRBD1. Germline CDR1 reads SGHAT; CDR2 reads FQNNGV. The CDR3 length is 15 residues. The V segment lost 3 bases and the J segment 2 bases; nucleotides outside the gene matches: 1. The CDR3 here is CASSLGTGGNQPQHF. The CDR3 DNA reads TGTGCCAGCAGCTTGGGGACAGGGGGCAATCAGCCCCAGCATTTT.

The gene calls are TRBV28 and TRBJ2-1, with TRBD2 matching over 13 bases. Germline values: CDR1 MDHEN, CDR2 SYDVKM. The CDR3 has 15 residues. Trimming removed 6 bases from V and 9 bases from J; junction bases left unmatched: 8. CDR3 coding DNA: TGTGCCAGCAGGGTAGGACTAGCGGGAGCTGGTGAGCAGTTCTTC. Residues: CASRVGLAGAGEQFF.